A single sample gave rise to the 12 T cell receptor beta chains below, sequenced in a study of blood T cell repertoires in COVID-19. Some clones are missing from TCRdb's copy, which holds only in-frame ones; the method was immunoSEQ multiplex PCR. The table has around 35,000 clones, approximately 88% seen once. Sequenced: peripheral blood. Receptors originate from a human donor in a cohort sampled during active COVID-19.

This clone has only one observation. The V and J genes are TRBV19 and TRBJ1-5; tentatively, D is TRBD1 (5 bases). The CDR3 totals 14 residues. The V end was cut by 3 bases, the J end by 3 bases, with 9 bases between. The germline CDR1 and CDR2 sequences are LNHDA and SQIVND (reference sequence). In DNA form, the CDR3 reads TGTGCCAGTAGTATCTCAGGGCCCAATCAGCCCCAGCATTTT. Its protein product is CASSISGPNQPQHF.

The CDR3 spells CAWSPLSGTVYF. Here the CDR3 DNA reads TGTGCCTGGAGCCCCCTCTCTGGGACAGTATATTTT. This sequence joins TRBV30 and TRBJ1-3; 7 nucleotides match TRBD1. There are 12 residues in the CDR3. V was clipped by 3 bases and J by 14 bases; unmatched bases: 10. The germline CDR1 and CDR2 sequences are GTSNPN and SVGIG (reference sequence).

CDR3 DNA: TGTGCCACCAGCAGAGCCGGGACAGGGAAACGTAATGAAAAACTGTTTTTT. Translation: CATSRAGTGKRNEKLFF. This rearrangement joins TRBV15 to TRBJ1-4; 9 bases are shared with TRBD1. The V gene end was trimmed by 1 base and the J gene end by 4 bases; junction bases not matched to a gene: 7. There are 17 residues in the CDR3. Germline CDR1 is LNHNV and CDR2 is YYDKDF (reference sequence).

The CDR3: CASSLRVRGGPTDTQYF. CDR3 nucleotide sequence: TGTGCCAGCAGCTTACGGGTGCGGGGGGGCCCCACAGATACGCAGTATTTT. V gene TRBV13 combines with J gene TRBJ2-3; 9 nucleotides align to TRBD2. The CDR3 is 17 residues long. The V segment lost 2 bases and the J segment 2 bases; nucleotides outside the gene matches: 8. Germline-derived CDR1 and CDR2 are PRHDT and FYEKMQ (reference sequence).

The chain is built from TRBV11-2 and TRBJ2-7; TRBD2 aligns across 9 bases. With V trimmed by 0 bases and J by 4 bases, 4 bases remained unmatched. The CDR3 extends over 15 amino acids. The V gene's germline CDR1 is SGHAT and CDR2 FQNNGV. The chain's CDR3 is CASSLDLAGNYEQYF. CDR3 coding DNA: TGTGCCAGCAGCTTAGATCTAGCGGGGAATTACGAGCAGTACTTC. The variable domain in full, completed from reference TRBV11-2 and TRBJ2-7, reads EAGVAQSPRYKIIEKRQSVAFWCNPISGHATLYWYQQILGQGPKLLIQFQNNGVVDDSQLPKDRFSAERLKGVDSTLKIQPAKLEDSAVYLCASSLDLAGNYEQYFGPGTRLTVT.

V is TRBV6-2 or TRBV6-3 and J is TRBJ1-1; D uncertain. CDR3 length: 11 residues. Looked up from germline, CDR1 is MNHEY and CDR2 is SVGEGT. V shed 2 bases and J shed 8 bases, with 6 bases lying between them. The CDR3 coding sequence is TGTGCCAGCAGTTACCCATCCGAAGCTTTCTTT. It yields the protein CASSYPSEAFF.

The genes are TRBV5-6 and TRBJ2-1, with 7 bases that match TRBD1. Per germline, CDR1 SGHDT and CDR2 YYEEEE. V shed 0 bases, J shed 9 bases, and the junction held 9 bases outside the gene matches. This CDR3 comprises 15 residues. For the CDR3, the DNA is TGTGCCAGCAGCTTGGCCCTAACAGGGGACGGTGAGCAGTTCTTC. Residues: CASSLALTGDGEQFF.

The CDR3 DNA reads as TGTGCCAGCAGCGAACGACTAGCGGGAGGGCCAAGCACAGATACGCAGTATTTT. Its translation: CASSERLAGGPSTDTQYF. V usage is TRBV9 and J usage is TRBJ2-3; 14 positions agree with TRBD2. The length of the CDR3 is 18 residues. Germline CDR1 and CDR2: SGDLS and YYNGEE. V was clipped by 3 bases and J by 0 bases; unmatched bases: 6.

The chain is built from TRBV19 and TRBJ1-6, with D perhaps matching TRBD1 (6 bases). CDR1 LNHDA and CDR2 SQIVND come from the germline V gene (reference sequence). V shed 5 bases and J shed 5 bases, with 16 bases lying between them. CDR3 length equals 16 residues. This chain's CDR3 is CASSPGRGADNSPLHF. The DNA for the CDR3 is TGTGCCAGTAGTCCCGGTCGGGGGGCAGATAATTCACCCCTCCACTTT.

The V and J genes are TRBV7-9 and TRBJ1-2; no definite D call. The V end lost 5 bases, the J end lost 7 bases, and 8 bases lay between the germline ends. The CDR3 is made up of 11 amino acids. Germline-derived CDR1 and CDR2 are SEHNR and FQNEAQ (reference sequence). The CDR3 sequence: CASSPQVGYTF. The CDR3 DNA sequence: TGTGCCAGCAGCCCGCAGGTTGGCTACACCTTC.

This chain connects TRBV3-1 (or the pseudogene TRBV3-2) to TRBJ1-1; 7 nucleotides line up with TRBD1. V dropped 1 base and J dropped 0; count of bases not matched to a gene: 2. The CDR3 covers 15 residues. Per the germline V gene, CDR1 is LGHDT and CDR2 is YNNKEL (reference sequence). The CDR3 spells CASSQGDSLNTEAFF. CDR3 coding DNA: TGTGCCAGCAGCCAAGGGGACAGTCTGAACACTGAAGCTTTCTTT.

V is TRBV10-3 and J is TRBJ1-1, with 10 positions matching TRBD1. The CDR3 has 14 residues. The ends lost 6 bases at V and 1 base at J; junction bases unmatched: 2. From germline, CDR1 is ENHRY and CDR2 SYGVKD. The CDR3 region has the DNA TGTGCCATCAGGGACAGGGGGGAGAACACTGAAGCTTTCTTT. Protein sequence: CAIRDRGENTEAFF.